These T cell receptor beta chains were read from a single sample in a study of T cells in Graves' hyperthyroidism and ophthalmopathy. TCRdb redid the calling of the multiplex PCR reads with MiXCR, one entry per CDR3 protein. The sample includes around 350,000 distinct CDR3 sequences, approximately 20% of them seen just once. The sequenced material came from blood. The receptors derive from a woman aged 18-30 years with Graves' hyperthyroidism. Both conserved end residues are part of each CDR3. The order of the fields is J gene, clone size, D gene, V gene, CDR3 DNA, CDR3 protein. A D gene is named only where the DNA matches it firmly. Rows may omit the clone size; those that give it use once, few, many or a size class.

J: TRBJ2-7; size: -; D: -; V: TRBV11-3; DNA: TGTGCCAGCAGCTCGTGGACAGAGTCCTACGAGCAGTACTTC; CDR3: CASSSWTESYEQYF
J: TRBJ1-1; size: many; D: -; V: TRBV20-1; DNA: TGCAGTGCTAGAGACACGACCCGCGGAGCTTTCTTT; CDR3: CSARDTTRGAFF
J: TRBJ2-7; size: -; D: TRBD2; V: TRBV7-6; DNA: TGTGCCAGCAGCTTAGGTGTCGGGAGGGCCTCCTACGAGCAGTACTTC; CDR3: CASSLGVGRASYEQYF
J: TRBJ1-1; size: many; D: TRBD1; V: TRBV28; DNA: TGTGCCAGCAGTTTATTGGGACAGGGAGTCACTGAAGCTTTCTTT; CDR3: CASSLLGQGVTEAFF
J: TRBJ2-3; size: few; D: TRBD2; V: TRBV4-1; DNA: TGCGCCAGCAGAAGGGGACTAGCGGGGGGGGCCACAGATACGCAGTATTTT; CDR3: CASRRGLAGGATDTQYF
J: TRBJ2-2; size: many; D: TRBD2; V: TRBV20-1; DNA: TGCAGTGCTAGAGTAGCGGGGGCCGACACCGGGGAGCTGTTTTTT; CDR3: CSARVAGADTGELFF
J: TRBJ1-1; size: -; D: -; V: TRBV5-1; DNA: TGCGCCAGCAGCACCCCGGGGGTTCACACTGAAGCTTTCTTT; CDR3: CASSTPGVHTEAFF
J: TRBJ1-1; size: many; D: -; V: TRBV29-1; DNA: TGCAGCGTCGGACAGACTAACACTGAAGCTTTCTTT; CDR3: CSVGQTNTEAFF
J: TRBJ2-7; size: many; D: -; V: TRBV2; DNA: TGTGCCAGCACGCGGCTAGCCAGCTCCTACGAGCAGTACTTC; CDR3: CASTRLASSYEQYF
J: TRBJ2-7; size: many; D: TRBD1; V: TRBV20-1; DNA: TGCAGTGCTAGAGATGAGGGGGCGAACCCCTACGAGCAGTACTTC; CDR3: CSARDEGANPYEQYF
J: TRBJ1-1; size: many; D: -; V: TRBV12-3/TRBV12-4; DNA: TGTGCCAGCAGTTTGGGCCCAATGAACACTGAAGCTTTCTTT; CDR3: CASSLGPMNTEAFF
J: TRBJ1-2; size: many; D: -; V: TRBV19; DNA: TGTGCCAGTAGTAGGTGGAACTATGGCTACACCTTC; CDR3: CASSRWNYGYTF
J: TRBJ1-5; size: -; D: -; V: TRBV15; DNA: TGTGCCACCAGCCCCAACACCCCGGCAGTTAGCAATCAGCCCCAGCATTTT; CDR3: CATSPNTPAVSNQPQHF
J: TRBJ1-5; size: many; D: -; V: TRBV6-5; DNA: TGTGCCAGCAGTTGGGGTACGGGCAGGCCCCAGCATTTT; CDR3: CASSWGTGRPQHF
J: TRBJ2-5; size: -; D: -; V: TRBV12-3/TRBV12-4; DNA: TGTGCCAGCAGTTTGTGGCAAGAAGAGACCCAGTACTTC; CDR3: CASSLWQEETQYF
J: TRBJ1-5; size: many; D: TRBD1; V: TRBV12-3/TRBV12-4; DNA: TGTGCCAGCAGTTTAGGGGGGAGGACAGGGGATTATAGCAATCAGCCCCAGCATTTT; CDR3: CASSLGGRTGDYSNQPQHF
J: TRBJ2-7; size: many; D: -; V: TRBV20-1; DNA: TGCAGTGCAATCTGGGGAGCGGACTCCTACGAGCAGTACTTC; CDR3: CSAIWGADSYEQYF
J: TRBJ1-2; size: many; D: -; V: TRBV24-1; DNA: TGTGCCACCAGTGATTTGTCAGGGGCTGGCTACACCTTC; CDR3: CATSDLSGAGYTF
J: TRBJ1-1; size: many; D: -; V: TRBV12-3/TRBV12-4; DNA: TGTGCCAGCAGTGTCCTGGCAGACCAGGAAGCTTTCTTT; CDR3: CASSVLADQEAFF
J: TRBJ2-7; size: -; D: TRBD2; V: TRBV7-2; DNA: TGTGCCAGCAGCTTGCGCCCCCAGCGGGAGGACGAGCAGTACTTC; CDR3: CASSLRPQREDEQYF
J: TRBJ1-2; size: -; D: -; V: TRBV5-4; DNA: TGTGCCAGCAGCGCCGGCCGGGGGGCGAAGGGCTACACCTTC; CDR3: CASSAGRGAKGYTF
J: TRBJ2-5; size: many; D: TRBD1; V: TRBV7-9; DNA: TGTGCCAGCAGCATACCTTACCGGGACAGAGAGACCCAGTACTTC; CDR3: CASSIPYRDRETQYF
J: TRBJ2-7; size: many; D: -; V: TRBV29-1; DNA: TGCAGCGTTTCCGTCAGGACCTACGAGCAGTACTTC; CDR3: CSVSVRTYEQYF
J: TRBJ2-6; size: many; D: -; V: TRBV12-3/TRBV12-4; DNA: TGTGCCAGCAGTCTAACTCAGGGTACCGGGGCCAACGTCCTGACTTTC; CDR3: CASSLTQGTGANVLTF
J: TRBJ1-1; size: -; D: TRBD1; V: TRBV11-2; DNA: TGTGCCAGCAGCTTACCCCCCGGCAGGGGGCTAAACACTGAAGCTTTCTTT; CDR3: CASSLPPGRGLNTEAFF
J: TRBJ2-5; size: few; D: TRBD1; V: TRBV28; DNA: TGTGCCAGCAGTTTATGGGGACAGGGCCCGGGGGGGACCCAGTACTTC; CDR3: CASSLWGQGPGGTQYF
J: TRBJ2-5; size: many; D: -; V: TRBV7-3; DNA: TGTGCCAGCAGCCCCGGGGCATTTATGAGGGAGACCCAGTACTTC; CDR3: CASSPGAFMRETQYF
J: TRBJ1-5; size: few; D: TRBD1; V: TRBV4-1; DNA: TGCGCCAGCAGCCGAACCTACAGGGGGGAAAATCAGCCCCAGCATTTT; CDR3: CASSRTYRGENQPQHF
J: TRBJ1-2; size: many; D: TRBD1; V: TRBV28; DNA: TGTGCCAGCAGGACTGACAGGGACGGGAGCTACACCTTC; CDR3: CASRTDRDGSYTF
J: TRBJ2-7; size: many; D: TRBD1; V: TRBV18; DNA: TGTGCCAGCAGTCCCGGGACAGGGGTTTCCTACGAGCAGTACTTC; CDR3: CASSPGTGVSYEQYF
J: TRBJ2-5; size: -; D: -; V: TRBV12-3/TRBV12-4; DNA: TGTGCCAGCAGTTTTTTCGTCAGAGAGACCCAGTACTTC; CDR3: CASSFFVRETQYF
J: TRBJ1-1; size: -; D: TRBD1; V: TRBV9; DNA: TGTGCCAGCAGCGGACCATCGGGGACAGGGGGGCCCGATGGGGGAATGAACACTGAAGCTTTCTTT; CDR3: CASSGPSGTGGPDGGMNTEAFF
J: TRBJ1-1; size: many; D: -; V: TRBV6-1; DNA: TGTGCCAGCAGTGAAATGGGTTCGAGGGGACCATGGGCTTTCTTT; CDR3: CASSEMGSRGPWAFF
J: TRBJ2-5; size: many; D: -; V: TRBV7-9; DNA: TGTGCCAGCAGCCCTCGGACATTGGAGACCCAGTACTTC; CDR3: CASSPRTLETQYF
J: TRBJ2-2; size: many; D: -; V: TRBV6-5; DNA: TGTGCCAGCAGTTACACAAACACCGGGGAGCTGTTTTTT; CDR3: CASSYTNTGELFF
J: TRBJ1-5; size: -; D: -; V: TRBV29-1; DNA: TGCAGCGTTGCGAGAGAAAACAATCAGCCCCAGCATTTT; CDR3: CSVARENNQPQHF
J: TRBJ1-1; size: few; D: -; V: TRBV4-1; DNA: TGCGCCAGCAGCCAAGAACAGGTGAACGCTGAAGCTTTCTTT; CDR3: CASSQEQVNAEAFF
J: TRBJ2-7; size: many; D: TRBD1; V: TRBV6-2/TRBV6-3; DNA: TGTGCCAGCGGATTAGACAGGGCCTCCTACGAGCAGTACTTC; CDR3: CASGLDRASYEQYF
J: TRBJ1-1; size: many; D: -; V: TRBV6-5; DNA: TGTGCCAGCAGGGCGTCTATGAACACTGAAGCTTTCTTT; CDR3: CASRASMNTEAFF
J: TRBJ2-2; size: -; D: -; V: TRBV5-1; DNA: TGCGCCAGCAGCTTAAGGCCGGGAACGAACACCGGGGAGCTGTTTTTT; CDR3: CASSLRPGTNTGELFF